The 25 T cell receptor beta chains below were found in one sample sequenced in a study of breast tumors, draining lymph nodes, adjacent tissues. Samples came from axillary lymph nodes draining the breast cancer. TCRdb independently ran MiXCR on the multiplex PCR reads; one entry per CDR3 protein. The table has 130,000 or so distinct CDR3 sequences, approximately 20% seen once. Sequencing used axillary lymph node tissue. The receptor source for this set is a female donor with breast cancer. Some clones in this sample may be carry-over from other donors' samples.

As regards this clonotype: A much larger clone sits a single nucleotide away, making a read error possible. The CDR3 does not close with the conserved phenylalanine or tryptophan, likely indicating a read error. This chain joins TRBV20-1 and TRBJ2-5, with D hard to call. Germline V CDR1 and CDR2: DFQATT, SNEGSKA (reference sequence). This CDR3 has 14 amino acids. Trimming took off 3 bases at V and 1 base at J, with 12 bases between the two ends. The CDR3 DNA reads TGCAGTGCTAGCAGAGGCCTGCTCCAAGAGACCCAGTACCTC. Translating gives CSASRGLLQETQYL.

This clonotype was counted ten times or more. V and J are TRBV11-3 and TRBJ2-1; no firm D call. The V end was cut by 0 bases, the J end by 2 bases, with 8 bases between. The V gene's germline CDR1 is SGHNT and CDR2 YENEEA. The CDR3 consists of 15 residues. The chain's CDR3 is CASSLDGNTYNEQFF. The CDR3 DNA is TGTGCCAGCAGCTTAGATGGTAATACCTACAATGAGCAGTTCTTC.

The table lists this clonotype with a few counts. V is TRBV19 and J is TRBJ2-1; D is perhaps TRBD1 or TRBD2 (6 bases each). V was shortened by 6 bases and J by 0 bases, with 9 bases between the two germline ends. The CDR3 is 14 amino acids. CDR1 is LNHDA, CDR2 SQIVND, per germline (reference sequence). The CDR3 DNA reads as TGTGCCAGTAGAGGGGGGCTCTCCTACAATGAGCAGTTCTTC. It codes for CASRGGLSYNEQFF.

CDR3 loop: CSVEGGTEGYRDTQYF. DNA of the CDR3: TGCAGCGTTGAAGGCGGGACAGAGGGATACAGAGATACGCAGTATTTT. The chain is built from TRBV29-1 and TRBJ2-3; D is perhaps TRBD1 (7 bases). CDR3 length: 16 residues. CDR1 and CDR2 from the germline V gene are SQVTM and ANQGSEA. V was pared by 1 base and J by 5 bases, with 19 bases between.

This clonotype came up many times. This chain links TRBV20-1 with TRBJ2-3; 9 positions agree with TRBD2. V shed 3 bases and J 7 bases; nucleotides not matched to a gene: 8. The CDR3 runs to 14 residues. Germline CDR1 reads DFQATT; CDR2 reads SNEGSKA (reference sequence). For the CDR3, the DNA is TGCAGTGCTAGCGTTAGCGGGAGCGGGTATACGCAGTATTTT. Protein: CSASVSGSGYTQYF.

Of note for this clonotype: A read error may be the cause here, since a much bigger clone is one base away. The chain employs TRBV12-3 or TRBV12-4 and TRBJ2-2, with a weak D call TRBD2 (5 bases). CDR3 length equals 14 residues. This CDR3 is CASSTSGTTGELLF. For the CDR3, the DNA is TGTGCCAGCTCCACTTCGGGTACCACCGGGGAGCTGCTTTTT.

This clonotype was picked up many times. CDR3 protein: CASSAGHATNEKLFF. The CDR3 coding sequence is TGCGCCAGCAGCGCTGGACACGCAACTAATGAAAAACTGTTTTTT. The chain is built from TRBV5-1 and TRBJ1-4; possibly TRBD1 for D (5 bases). The CDR3 extends over 15 amino acids. Trimming removed 4 bases from V and 0 bases from J, with 10 bases in between. CDR1 is SGHRS and CDR2 is YFSETQ in the germline V gene.

This clonotype was recorded many times. This sequence joins TRBV24-1 and TRBJ2-1, with TRBD2 identical over 11 bases. Germline V gene lookup returns CDR1 KGHDR and CDR2 SFDVKD. This CDR3 contains 15 residues. The V gene end was trimmed by 5 bases and the J gene end by 5 bases; junction bases not matched to a gene: 4. The CDR3 reads CATSAGLAEDNEQFF. For the CDR3, the DNA is TGTGCCACCAGTGCGGGACTAGCGGAGGACAATGAGCAGTTCTTC.

This clonotype was detected many times. The V and J genes are TRBV7-2 and TRBJ1-2; the D gene is possibly TRBD1 (5 bases). In germline, CDR1 is SGHTA, CDR2 FQGNSA. CDR3 length: 15 residues. Trimming stripped 5 bases from V and 0 bases from J, with 13 bases between. CDR3 sequence (DNA): TGTGCCAGCAGCCCGGGGGGGGGTTCTAACTATGGCTACACCTTC. Translation gives CASSPGGGSNYGYTF.

This clonotype has a count of ten or more. The V call is TRBV12-3 or TRBV12-4, the J call TRBJ2-2; D is unresolved. The CDR3 is 13 amino acids. Trimming took 2 bases from V and 7 from J, leaving 8 bases between them. The DNA of the CDR3 is TGTGCCAGCAGTTTATACGTAGGCGGGGAGCTGTTTTTT. It yields the protein CASSLYVGGELFF.

The chain has TRBV6-6 and TRBJ2-3, with D maybe TRBD2 (6 bases). The CDR3 has 15 residues. Trimming cost V 6 bases and J 4 bases, with 17 bases left between them. Germline CDR1 MNHNY, CDR2 SVGAGI (reference sequence). This CDR3 is CASSPGLGGADTQYF. CDR3 sequence (DNA): TGTGCCAGCAGCCCTGGGCTGGGCGGGGCAGATACGCAGTATTTT.

This clonotype was found many times. The genes are TRBV5-8 and TRBJ2-7; TRBD2 matches at 8 bases. CDR1 is SGHTS, CDR2 YDEGEE, per germline. The CDR3 runs 16 residues. Trimming cost V 6 bases and J 5 bases; bases outside gene matches: 16. The CDR3: CASNTRTGGRMDEQYF. CDR3 sequence (DNA): TGTGCCAGCAACACGCGTACGGGCGGGAGGATGGACGAGCAGTACTTC.

This clonotype appeared many times. This rearrangement joins TRBV19 to TRBJ2-1; TRBD2 agrees at 7 bases. CDR3 length equals 17 residues. CDR1 and CDR2 from the germline V gene are LNHDA and SQIVND (reference sequence). The junction had 17 bases not matched to a gene; V was cut back by 7 bases and J by 5 bases. The CDR3 is CASTHLSSGGLNNEQFF. The CDR3 coding sequence is TGTGCCAGTACCCACCTCTCTAGCGGAGGTCTTAACAATGAGCAGTTCTTC. Supplemented by reference TRBV19 and TRBJ2-1, the full variable domain reads DGGITQSPKYLFRKEGQNVTLSCEQNLNHDAMYWYRQDPGQGLRLIYYSQIVNDFQKGDIAEGYSVSREKKESFPLTVTSAQKNPTAFYLCASTHLSSGGLNNEQFFGPGTRLTVL.

In this sample, this clonotype turned up many times. The CDR3 nucleotides are TGCAGTGCTCTTGGAGGGGATTGGAGCACAGATACGCAGTATTTT. It yields the protein CSALGGDWSTDTQYF. V usage is TRBV20-1 and J usage is TRBJ2-3, with D perhaps TRBD2 (6 bases). The CDR3 has 15 residues. CDR1 is DFQATT, CDR2 SNEGSKA, per germline (reference sequence). V was cut by 5 bases and J by 0 bases, with 15 bases left in between.

Many counts were recorded for this clonotype. V gene TRBV30 combines with J gene TRBJ2-3, with D perhaps matching TRBD1 (6 bases). Trimming pared 7 bases from V and 4 bases from J, leaving 12 bases between. The CDR3 runs to 12 residues. The germline CDR1 and CDR2 sequences are GTSNPN and SVGIG (reference sequence). Here the CDR3 DNA reads TGTGCCTATTCGAACAGGGCAGATACGCAGTATTTT. Its protein product is CAYSNRADTQYF.

The rearrangement links TRBV2 to TRBJ2-3; TRBD2 aligns across 7 bases. The CDR3 has 12 amino acids. V lost 3 bases and J lost 6; bases outside the gene matches: 0. Germline V gene sequence: CDR1 SNHLY, CDR2 FYNNEI. The CDR3 nucleotides read TGTGCCAGCAGTGACGGGGGGGATACGCAGTATTTT. This translates into CASSDGGDTQYF.

The sample holds many counts of this clonotype. This sequence joins TRBV10-3 and TRBJ2-3; D is possibly TRBD1 (5 bases). The germline V and J ends were trimmed by 5 bases and 3 bases, with 9 bases remaining between them. CDR3 length equals 13 residues. Germline CDR1 reads ENHRY; CDR2 reads SYGVKD. The CDR3 region is CAISKDSTDTQYF. Written as DNA, the CDR3 is TGTGCCATCAGTAAAGACAGTACAGATACGCAGTATTTT.

This clonotype was observed many times. This chain joins TRBV11-1 and TRBJ2-3; TRBD2 matches 9 bases. Germline trimming cut 4 bases from V and 1 base from J; bases unmatched to any gene: 6. This CDR3 comprises 16 residues. Germline-derived CDR1 and CDR2 are SGHAT and FQDESV (reference sequence). The CDR3 sequence is CASSSRVAGGTDTQYF. The CDR3 DNA follows: TGTGCCAGCAGCTCCCGAGTAGCGGGGGGCACAGATACGCAGTATTTT.

The J gene is TRBJ2-5, the V gene TRBV28; TRBD1 agrees at 8 bases. Germline V CDR1 and CDR2: MDHEN, SYDVKM. V gave up 9 bases and J gave up 5 bases; unmatched junction bases: 11. The CDR3 spans 14 residues. The CDR3, as DNA: TGTGCCAGTAAAGCAGGGGGCGCTTTGGAGACCCAGTACTTC. It codes for CASKAGGALETQYF.

A few counts support this clonotype. The chain recombines TRBV28 with TRBJ2-5; 8 bases match TRBD1. CDR1 is MDHEN and CDR2 is SYDVKM in the germline V gene. V was clipped by 8 bases and J by 7 bases; unmatched bases: 12. CDR3 length: 14 amino acids. Here the CDR3 reads CASRPGQEPGTQYF. The CDR3 coding sequence is TGTGCCAGCCGACCGGGACAGGAGCCCGGGACCCAGTACTTC.

This clonotype was counted ten times or more. This chain uses TRBV7-6 with TRBJ2-5, with unresolved D. The V end lost 3 bases, the J end lost 5 bases, and 16 bases lay between the germline ends. Germline CDR1 SGHVS, CDR2 FNYEAQ. CDR3 length: 15 amino acids. The CDR3 nucleotides read TGTGCCAGCAGCTTCGGCGGCATTAGTGAGGAGACCCAGTACTTC. Residues: CASSFGGISEETQYF.

This clonotype was found many times. The gene calls are TRBV20-1 and TRBJ2-5; D perhaps matches TRBD1 (5 bases). Trimming took off 0 bases at V and 4 bases at J, with 9 bases between the two ends. CDR1 and CDR2 from the germline V gene are DFQATT and SNEGSKA (reference sequence). The CDR3 length is 13 residues. This CDR3 reads CSARDRVGETQYF. Written as DNA, the CDR3 is TGCAGTGCTAGAGACAGGGTTGGAGAGACCCAGTACTTC.

This clonotype was seen ten or more times. The rearrangement uses TRBV6-1 and TRBJ2-7; 12 bases agree with TRBD2. Germline V gene lookup returns CDR1 MNHNS and CDR2 SASEGT. Trimming took 6 bases from V and 5 from J; bases not matched to a gene: 11. The CDR3 has 16 amino acids. CDR3 sequence (DNA): TGTGCCAGCAGGAACCGACTAGCGGGAGTCATCCACGAGCAGTACTTC. It translates to CASRNRLAGVIHEQYF.

The sample holds many counts of this clonotype. The chain couples TRBV5-1 to TRBJ1-3; D gene ambiguous. V was cut by 4 bases and J by 0 bases, with 17 bases left in between. The CDR3 has 17 amino acids. The germline V gene encodes CDR1 SGHRS and CDR2 YFSETQ. CDR3 protein: CASSPGRGEGSGNTIYF. The CDR3 DNA sequence: TGCGCCAGCAGCCCCGGTCGGGGAGAGGGCTCTGGAAACACCATATATTTT.

Comments on this clonotype: Since a much larger clone is just one base distant, this may be a read error. The chain uses TRBV20-1 and TRBJ2-5, with D perhaps matching TRBD2 (6 bases). The germline V gene has CDR1 DFQATT and CDR2 SNEGSKA (reference sequence). Trimming stripped 4 bases from V and 5 bases from J, with 17 bases between. This CDR3 has 14 residues. The CDR3 is CSATQLSRGETQYF. The CDR3 bases are TGCAGTGCTACACAGTTATCACGGGGGGAGACCCAGTACTTC.